The 10 T cell receptor beta chains in this list originate from one sample, sequenced in a study of shared T cell receptors in the human thymus. TCRdb's table, derived via immunoSEQ multiplex PCR, lists solely in-frame clones and lacks some. The sample lists hundreds of thousands of clones; over 75% were seen once. These data also formed part of another study, on human thymus T cells.

Sequencing was carried out using thymocytes. The receptors originated from a boy in the first two years of life with a congenital heart defect.

V and J are TRBV27 and TRBJ2-1, with TRBD2 matching over 8 bases. Germline loops: CDR1 MNHEY, CDR2 SMNVEV (reference sequence). This CDR3 is 15 amino acids long. V shed 5 bases, J shed 4 bases, and the junction held 7 bases outside the gene matches. CDR3 in amino acids: CASSPRVAGYNEQFF. CDR3 nucleotides: TGTGCCAGCAGTCCACGGGTAGCGGGATACAATGAGCAGTTCTTC.

The chain links TRBV13 to TRBJ2-7, with 9 nucleotides matching TRBD1. V was pared by 5 bases and J by 4 bases, with 12 bases of the junction left unmatched. In germline, CDR1 is PRHDT, CDR2 FYEKMQ (reference sequence). The CDR3 length is 16 residues. In DNA form, the CDR3 reads TGTGCCAGCAGCCACCAGGGACAGGGTACCTCATACGAGCAGTACTTC. Translated, it gives CASSHQGQGTSYEQYF.

This sequence joins TRBV28 and TRBJ1-5; D may be TRBD1 (5 bases). This CDR3 has 16 amino acids. V gave up 4 bases and J gave up 6 bases, with 19 bases separating them. Germline V CDR1 and CDR2: MDHEN, SYDVKM. The CDR3, as DNA: TGTGCCAGCAGTTCACCTGGACAACCCTTCCGTCAGCCCCAGCATTTT. It specifies CASSSPGQPFRQPQHF.

The chain is built from TRBV6-1 and TRBJ1-1; no clear D gene. The CDR3 is made up of 14 amino acids. V was clipped by 1 base and J by 3 bases, with 9 bases between them. Germline-derived CDR1 and CDR2 are MNHNS and SASEGT. CDR3 region: CASSEGRRDTEAFF. In DNA form, the CDR3 reads TGTGCCAGCAGTGAAGGAAGACGGGACACTGAAGCTTTCTTT.

The genes are TRBV14 and TRBJ2-7; D might be TRBD1 (6 bases). The CDR3 runs to 15 residues. Trimming stripped 3 bases from V and 1 base from J, with 13 bases between. Germline assignment: CDR1 SGHDN and CDR2 FVKESK. The CDR3: CASSHSRGGSYEQYF. The CDR3 DNA is TGTGCCAGCAGCCATAGCAGGGGTGGGTCCTACGAGCAGTACTTC. The full variable domain, completed using reference TRBV14 and TRBJ2-7, is EAGVTQFPSHSVIEKGQTVTLRCDPISGHDNLYWYRRVMGKEIKFLLHFVKESKQDESGMPNNRFLAERTGGTYSTLKVQPAELEDSGVYFCASSHSRGGSYEQYFGPGTRLTVT.

The chain has TRBV4-1 and TRBJ2-7, with 7 bases aligning to TRBD1. The CDR3 runs 15 residues. The germline CDR1 and CDR2 sequences are MGHRA and YSYEKL. V dropped 2 bases and J dropped 3; count of bases not matched to a gene: 7. CDR3 in amino acids: CASSQNRDSYYEQYF. The CDR3 nucleotides are TGCGCCAGCAGCCAAAACCGGGACAGCTACTACGAGCAGTACTTC.

J is TRBJ2-7 and V is TRBV7-2; 9 bases match TRBD1. This CDR3 has 16 amino acids. The junction had 12 bases not matched to a gene; V was cut back by 5 bases and J by 4 bases. Germline CDR1 SGHTA, CDR2 FQGNSA. The CDR3 is CASSPRRDRAPYEQYF. Here the CDR3 DNA reads TGTGCCAGCAGCCCCCGCCGGGACAGGGCCCCATACGAGCAGTACTTC. The full variable domain, with the rest looked up from reference TRBV7-2 and TRBJ2-7, is GAGVSQSPSNKVTEKGKDVELRCDPISGHTALYWYRQSLGQGLEFLIYFQGNSAPDKSGLPSDRFSAERTGGSVSTLTIQRTQQEDSAVYLCASSPRRDRAPYEQYFGPGTRLTVT.

The chain recombines TRBV6-1 with TRBJ2-1; D is possibly TRBD2 (6 bases). Germline CDR1 MNHNS, CDR2 SASEGT. The length of the CDR3 is 15 residues. V lost 4 bases and J 8 bases, leaving 18 bases between the germline ends. The CDR3 loop reads CASSGSRPRRDEQFF. Here the CDR3 DNA reads TGTGCCAGCAGTGGGAGCCGCCCCCGGAGGGATGAGCAGTTCTTC.

J is TRBJ1-5 and V is TRBV27; D unresolved. Germline loops: CDR1 MNHEY, CDR2 SMNVEV (reference sequence). Trimming shortened V by 4 bases and J by 5 bases, and 15 bases separated the two germline ends. There are 15 residues in the CDR3. The CDR3 loop reads CASSSHEDWDQPQHF. Here the CDR3 DNA reads TGTGCCAGCAGTTCTCATGAGGACTGGGATCAGCCCCAGCATTTT.

The DNA of the CDR3 is TGTGCCAGTAGTATCGGGACACCTGAGGCAGGCGGGGGGCCCTACGAGCAGTACTTC. This translates into CASSIGTPEAGGGPYEQYF. This chain links TRBV19 with TRBJ2-7; 8 nucleotides match TRBD2. The ends lost 3 bases at V and 2 bases at J; junction bases unmatched: 18. Per germline, CDR1 LNHDA and CDR2 SQIVND (reference sequence). The CDR3 has 19 residues.